The T cell receptor (beta chain) under discussion was sequenced for a study of breast tumors, draining lymph nodes, adjacent tissues. Study-level results: Tumor TCR diversity was below lymph nodes but above nontumor tissue.

Breast cancer patients provided tissue from their axillary draining lymph nodes. The CDR3 has 15 amino acids. Trimming took 1 base from V and 0 from J, leaving 9 bases between them. Looked up from germline, CDR1 is SEHNR and CDR2 is FQNEAQ (reference sequence). With regard to this clonotype: Its specificity is not known.

A single record per CDR3 protein comes from TCRdb applying MiXCR to the multiplex PCR reads. The table lists approximately 180,000 distinct CDR3 sequences, roughly a third of them singletons, with less than 4% in the top ten. Sequencing input: axillary lymph node tissue. The clonotype originates from a female donor with breast cancer. Some clones in this sample may be carry-over from other donors' samples. This sequence joins TRBV7-9 and TRBJ1-1; D is unresolved. CDR3 amino acids: CASSLGSLMNTEAFF. The CDR3 bases are TGTGCCAGCAGCTTAGGAAGCCTGATGAACACTGAAGCTTTCTTT.